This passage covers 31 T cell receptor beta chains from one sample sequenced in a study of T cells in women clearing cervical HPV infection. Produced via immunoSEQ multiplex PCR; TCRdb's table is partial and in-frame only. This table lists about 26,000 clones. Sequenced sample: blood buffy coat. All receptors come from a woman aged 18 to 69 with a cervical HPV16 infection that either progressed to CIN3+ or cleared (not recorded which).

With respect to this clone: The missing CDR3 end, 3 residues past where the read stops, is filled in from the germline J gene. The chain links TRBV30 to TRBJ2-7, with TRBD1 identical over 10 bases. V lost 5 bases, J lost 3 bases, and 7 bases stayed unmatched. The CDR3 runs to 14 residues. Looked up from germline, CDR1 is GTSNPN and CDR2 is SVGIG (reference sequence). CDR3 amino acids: CAWATGTGVYEQYF. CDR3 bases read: TGTGCCTGGGCGACCGGGACAGGGGTCTACGAG.

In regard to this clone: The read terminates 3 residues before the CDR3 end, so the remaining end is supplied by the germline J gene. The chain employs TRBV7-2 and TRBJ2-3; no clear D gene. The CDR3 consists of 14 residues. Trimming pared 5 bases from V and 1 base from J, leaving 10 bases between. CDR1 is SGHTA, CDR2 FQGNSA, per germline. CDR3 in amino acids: CASSPGTRTDTQYF. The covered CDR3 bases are TGTGCCAGCAGCCCAGGAACTCGCACAGATACG.

CDR3 in amino acids: CASSEGHGNEKLFF. The sequenced CDR3 bases are TGTGCCAGCAGCGAGGGACACGGTAATGAAAAA. The chain joins TRBV7-9 to TRBJ1-4; D is possibly TRBD1 (6 bases). The read terminates 3 residues before the CDR3 end, so the remaining end is supplied by the germline J gene. Germline V gene data show CDR1 as SEHNR and CDR2 as FQNEAQ (reference sequence). Trimming removed 5 bases from V and 4 bases from J, with 11 bases in between. The CDR3 covers 14 residues.

Here the CDR3 reads CSARRSKFGGELFF. CDR3 DNA, as far as it was read: TGCAGTGCTAGACGCTCTAAATTCGGCGGGGAG. The chain links TRBV20-1 to TRBJ2-2; D not resolved. The read ends 3 residues before the CDR3 terminus; that terminus is restored from the germline J gene. V was clipped by 2 bases and J by 7 bases, with 14 bases between them. Germline lookup yields CDR1 DFQATT and CDR2 SNEGSKA (reference sequence). The CDR3 is made up of 14 amino acids.

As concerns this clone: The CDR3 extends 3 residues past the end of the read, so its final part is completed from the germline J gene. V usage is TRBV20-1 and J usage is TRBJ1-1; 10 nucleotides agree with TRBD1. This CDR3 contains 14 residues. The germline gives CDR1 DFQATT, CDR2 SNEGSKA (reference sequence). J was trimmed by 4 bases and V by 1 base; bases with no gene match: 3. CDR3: CSARAGTGVTEAFF. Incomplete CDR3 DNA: TGCAGTGCTAGAGCCGGGACAGGGGTCACTGAA.

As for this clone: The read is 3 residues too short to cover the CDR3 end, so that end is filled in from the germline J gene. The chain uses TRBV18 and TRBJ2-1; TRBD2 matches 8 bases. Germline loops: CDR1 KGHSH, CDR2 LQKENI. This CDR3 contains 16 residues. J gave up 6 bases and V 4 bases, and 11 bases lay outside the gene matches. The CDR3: CASSLTMSGSFNEQFF. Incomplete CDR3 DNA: TGTGCCAGCTCACTCACGATGAGCGGGAGTTTCAATGAG. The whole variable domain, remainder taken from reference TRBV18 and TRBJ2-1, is NAGVMQNPRHLVRRRGQEARLRCSPMKGHSHVYWYRQLPEEGLKFMVYLQKENIIDESGMPKERFSAEFPKEGPSILRIQQVVRGDSAAYFCASSLTMSGSFNEQFFGPGTRLTVL.

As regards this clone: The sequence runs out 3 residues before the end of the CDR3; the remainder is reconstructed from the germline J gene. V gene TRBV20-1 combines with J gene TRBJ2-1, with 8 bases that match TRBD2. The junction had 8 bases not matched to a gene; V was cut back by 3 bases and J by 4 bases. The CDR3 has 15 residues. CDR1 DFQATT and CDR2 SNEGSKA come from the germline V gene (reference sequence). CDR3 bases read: TGCAGTGCTAGGGAAGGGACTAGTTCGTACAATGAG. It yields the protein CSAREGTSSYNE. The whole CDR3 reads CSAREGTSSYNEQFF.

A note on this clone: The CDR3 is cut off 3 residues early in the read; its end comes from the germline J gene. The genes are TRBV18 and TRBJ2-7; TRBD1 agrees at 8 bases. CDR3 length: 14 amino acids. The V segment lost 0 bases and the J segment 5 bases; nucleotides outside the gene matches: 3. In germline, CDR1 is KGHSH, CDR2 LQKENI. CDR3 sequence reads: CASSPPPGGHEQYF. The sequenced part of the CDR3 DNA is TGTGCCAGCTCACCACCGCCAGGGGGCCACGAG.

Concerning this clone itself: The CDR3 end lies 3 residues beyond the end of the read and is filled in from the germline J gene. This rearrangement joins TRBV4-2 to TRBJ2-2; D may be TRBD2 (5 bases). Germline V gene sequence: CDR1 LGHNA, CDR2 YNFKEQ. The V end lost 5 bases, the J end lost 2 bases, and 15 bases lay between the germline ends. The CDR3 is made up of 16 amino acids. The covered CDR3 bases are TGTGCCAGCAGCAAACTAGGACTGGATAACACCGGGGAG. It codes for CASSKLGLDNTGE. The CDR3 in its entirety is CASSKLGLDNTGELFF.

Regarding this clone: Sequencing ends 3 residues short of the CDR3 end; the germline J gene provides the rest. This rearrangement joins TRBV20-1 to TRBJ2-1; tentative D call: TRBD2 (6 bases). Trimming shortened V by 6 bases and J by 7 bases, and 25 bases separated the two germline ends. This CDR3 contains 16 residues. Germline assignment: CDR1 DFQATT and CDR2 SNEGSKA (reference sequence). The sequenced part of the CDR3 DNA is TGCAGTGCGAACCCCAGGGCGGGGCGACACCCTAATGAG. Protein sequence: CSANPRAGRHPNE. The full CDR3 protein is CSANPRAGRHPNEQFF.

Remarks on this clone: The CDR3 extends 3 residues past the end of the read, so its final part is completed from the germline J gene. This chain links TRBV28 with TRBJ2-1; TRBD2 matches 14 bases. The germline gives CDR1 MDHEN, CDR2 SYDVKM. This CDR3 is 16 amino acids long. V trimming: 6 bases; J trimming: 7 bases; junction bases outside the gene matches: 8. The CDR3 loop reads CASRNKGLAGVNEQFF. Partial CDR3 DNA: TGTGCCAGCAGGAACAAGGGACTAGCGGGAGTTAATGAG.

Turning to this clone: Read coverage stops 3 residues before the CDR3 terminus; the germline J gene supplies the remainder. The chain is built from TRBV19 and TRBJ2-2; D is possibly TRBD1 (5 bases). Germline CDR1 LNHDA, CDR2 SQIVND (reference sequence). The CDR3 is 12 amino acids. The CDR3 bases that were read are TGTGCCGCAGGGTCCTATAATTCACCG. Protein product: CAAGSYNSP. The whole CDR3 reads CAAGSYNSPLFF.

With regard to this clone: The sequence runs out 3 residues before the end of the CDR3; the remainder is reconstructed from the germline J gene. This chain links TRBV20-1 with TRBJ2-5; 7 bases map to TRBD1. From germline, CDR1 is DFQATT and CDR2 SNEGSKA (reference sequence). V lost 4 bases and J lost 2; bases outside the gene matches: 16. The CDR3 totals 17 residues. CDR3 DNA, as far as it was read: TGCAGTGCTAACTCAGGGCTACAGGGGTATCCACAAGAGACC. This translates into CSANSGLQGYPQET. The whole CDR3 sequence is CSANSGLQGYPQETQYF.

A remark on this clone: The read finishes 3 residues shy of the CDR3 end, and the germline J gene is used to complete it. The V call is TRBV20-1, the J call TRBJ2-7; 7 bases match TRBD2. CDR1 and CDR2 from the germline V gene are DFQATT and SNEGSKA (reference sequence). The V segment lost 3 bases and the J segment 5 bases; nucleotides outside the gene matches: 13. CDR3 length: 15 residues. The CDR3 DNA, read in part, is TGCAGTGCTAGCGATATTACCGGGACTATGGACGAG. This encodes CSASDITGTMDE. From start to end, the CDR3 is CSASDITGTMDEQYF.

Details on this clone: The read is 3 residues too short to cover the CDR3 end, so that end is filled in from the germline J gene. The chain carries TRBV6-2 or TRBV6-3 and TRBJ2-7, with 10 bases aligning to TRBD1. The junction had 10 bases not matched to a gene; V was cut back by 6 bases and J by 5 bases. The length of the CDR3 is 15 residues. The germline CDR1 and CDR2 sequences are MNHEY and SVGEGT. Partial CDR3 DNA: TGTGCCAGCAGCTTTAGACAGGGGGCGAAAAACGAG. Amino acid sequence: CASSFRQGAKNE. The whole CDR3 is CASSFRQGAKNEQYF.

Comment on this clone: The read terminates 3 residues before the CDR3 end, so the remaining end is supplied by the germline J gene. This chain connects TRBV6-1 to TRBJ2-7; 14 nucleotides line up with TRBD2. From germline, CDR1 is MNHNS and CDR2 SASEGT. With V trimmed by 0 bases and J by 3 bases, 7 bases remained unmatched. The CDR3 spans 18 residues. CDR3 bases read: TGTGCCAGCAGTGAAGCCCAGGGACTAGCGGGAGTCGGCTACGAG. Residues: CASSEAQGLAGVGYE. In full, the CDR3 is CASSEAQGLAGVGYEQYF.

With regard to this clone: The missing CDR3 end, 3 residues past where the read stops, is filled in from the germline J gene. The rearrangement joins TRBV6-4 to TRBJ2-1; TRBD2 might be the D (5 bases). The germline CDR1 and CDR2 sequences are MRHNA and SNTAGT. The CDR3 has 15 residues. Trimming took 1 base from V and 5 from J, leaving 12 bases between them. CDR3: CASSDYGGGHNEQFF. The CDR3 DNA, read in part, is TGTGCCAGCAGTGACTACGGCGGCGGGCACAATGAG.

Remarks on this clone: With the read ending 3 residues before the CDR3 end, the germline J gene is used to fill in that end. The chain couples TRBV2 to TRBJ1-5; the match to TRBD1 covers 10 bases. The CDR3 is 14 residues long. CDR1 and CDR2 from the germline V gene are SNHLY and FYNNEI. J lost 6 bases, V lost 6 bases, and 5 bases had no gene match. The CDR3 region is CASSSGTGAQPQHF. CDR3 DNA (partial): TGTGCCAGCAGCTCCGGGACAGGGGCTCAGCCC.

The DNA read from the CDR3 is TGTGCCAGCAGCCCCTCTTTAGCGGGGGTTAATGAG. Encoded protein: CASSPSLAGVNE. The whole CDR3 protein reads CASSPSLAGVNEQFF. This chain connects TRBV12-3 or TRBV12-4 to TRBJ2-1; 9 nucleotides match TRBD2. The read terminates 3 residues ahead of where the CDR3 ends, so the germline J gene completes it. The ends lost 6 bases at V and 7 bases at J; junction bases unmatched: 10. The CDR3 totals 15 residues.

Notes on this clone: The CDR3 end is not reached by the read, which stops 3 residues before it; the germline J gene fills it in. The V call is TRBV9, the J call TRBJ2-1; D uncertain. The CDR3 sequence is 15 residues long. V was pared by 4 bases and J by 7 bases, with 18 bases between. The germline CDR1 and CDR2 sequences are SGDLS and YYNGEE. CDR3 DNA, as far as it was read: TGTGCCAGCAGCTTAGACCCAGCTCCCGGGAATGAG. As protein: CASSLDPAPGNE. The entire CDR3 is CASSLDPAPGNEQFF.

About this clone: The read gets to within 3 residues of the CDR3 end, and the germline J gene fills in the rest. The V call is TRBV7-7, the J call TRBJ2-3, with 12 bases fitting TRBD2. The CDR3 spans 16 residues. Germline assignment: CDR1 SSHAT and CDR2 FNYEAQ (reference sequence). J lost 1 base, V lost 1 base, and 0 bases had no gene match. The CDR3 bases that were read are TGTGCCAGCAGCTTAGGACTAGCGGGAGGCACAGATACG. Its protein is CASSLGLAGGTDT. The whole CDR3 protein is CASSLGLAGGTDTQYF.

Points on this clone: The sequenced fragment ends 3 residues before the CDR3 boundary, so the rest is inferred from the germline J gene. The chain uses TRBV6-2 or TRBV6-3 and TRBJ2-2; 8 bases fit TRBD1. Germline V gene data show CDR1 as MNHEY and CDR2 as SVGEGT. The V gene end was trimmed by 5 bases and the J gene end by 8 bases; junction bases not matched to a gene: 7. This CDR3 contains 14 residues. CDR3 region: CASSQIRGLGELFF. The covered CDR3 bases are TGTGCCAGCAGTCAAATCAGGGGGCTTGGGGAG.

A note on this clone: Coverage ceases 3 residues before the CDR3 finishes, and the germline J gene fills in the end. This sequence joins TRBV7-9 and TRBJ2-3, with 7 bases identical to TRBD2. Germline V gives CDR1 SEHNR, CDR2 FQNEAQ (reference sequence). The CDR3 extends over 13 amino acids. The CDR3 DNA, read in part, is TGTGCCAGCACCCTGCGGGGGTCCGAGACG. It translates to CASTLRGSET. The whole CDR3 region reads CASTLRGSETQYF.

The DNA read from the CDR3 is TGTGCCAGCAGCTTAGTGACAGGGTTCACAGATACG. Its translation: CASSLVTGFTDT. The entire CDR3 protein is CASSLVTGFTDTQYF. The chain employs TRBV11-2 and TRBJ2-3; the match to TRBD1 covers 7 bases. The CDR3 end falls 3 residues outside the read, so it is completed with the germline J gene. Germline assignment: CDR1 SGHAT and CDR2 FQNNGV. The CDR3 loop spans 15 amino acids. Trimming removed 1 base from V and 2 bases from J; junction bases left unmatched: 3.

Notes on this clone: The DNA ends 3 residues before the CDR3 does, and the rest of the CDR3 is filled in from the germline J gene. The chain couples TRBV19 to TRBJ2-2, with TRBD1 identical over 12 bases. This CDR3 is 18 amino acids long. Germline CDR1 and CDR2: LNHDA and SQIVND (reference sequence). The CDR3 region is CASSPLRGTGGVLGKLFF. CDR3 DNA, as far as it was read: TGTGCCAGTAGTCCCCTCCGGGGGACAGGGGGCGTGTTAGGAAAG.

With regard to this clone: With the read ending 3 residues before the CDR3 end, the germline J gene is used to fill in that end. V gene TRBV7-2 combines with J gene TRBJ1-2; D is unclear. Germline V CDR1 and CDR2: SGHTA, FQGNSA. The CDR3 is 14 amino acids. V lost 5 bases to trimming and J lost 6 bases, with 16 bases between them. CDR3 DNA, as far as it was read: TGTGCCAGCAGCACTCAAAGGCGGGGAAATGGC. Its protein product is CASSTQRRGNG. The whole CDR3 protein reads CASSTQRRGNGYTF. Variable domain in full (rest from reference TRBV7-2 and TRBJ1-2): GAGVSQSPSNKVTEKGKDVELRCDPISGHTALYWYRQSLGQGLEFLIYFQGNSAPDKSGLPSDRFSAERTGGSVSTLTIQRTQQEDSAVYLCASSTQRRGNGYTFGSGTRLTVV.

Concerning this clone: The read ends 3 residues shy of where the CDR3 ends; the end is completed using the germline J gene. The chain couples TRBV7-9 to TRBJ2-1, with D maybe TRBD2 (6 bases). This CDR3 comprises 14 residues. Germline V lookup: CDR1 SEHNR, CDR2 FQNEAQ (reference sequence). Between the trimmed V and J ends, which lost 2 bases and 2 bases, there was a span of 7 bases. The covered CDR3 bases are TGTGCCAGCAGCTTACGCGGGGCCTACAATGAG. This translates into CASSLRGAYNE. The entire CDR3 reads CASSLRGAYNEQFF.

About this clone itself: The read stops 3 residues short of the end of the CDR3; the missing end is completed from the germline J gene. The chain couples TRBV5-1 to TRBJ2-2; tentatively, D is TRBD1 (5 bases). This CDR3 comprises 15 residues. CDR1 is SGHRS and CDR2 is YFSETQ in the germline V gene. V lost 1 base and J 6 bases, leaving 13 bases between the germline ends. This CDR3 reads CASSLSAGSAGELFF. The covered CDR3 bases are TGCGCCAGCAGCTTGAGCGCAGGGTCTGCCGGGGAG.

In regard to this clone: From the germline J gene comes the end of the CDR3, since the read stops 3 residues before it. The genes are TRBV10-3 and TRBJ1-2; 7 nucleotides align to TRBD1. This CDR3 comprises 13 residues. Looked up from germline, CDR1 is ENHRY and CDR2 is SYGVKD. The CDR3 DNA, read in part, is TGTGCCATCAGATATCCGGGACAGAGACTC. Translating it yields CAIRYPGQRL. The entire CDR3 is CAIRYPGQRLYTF.

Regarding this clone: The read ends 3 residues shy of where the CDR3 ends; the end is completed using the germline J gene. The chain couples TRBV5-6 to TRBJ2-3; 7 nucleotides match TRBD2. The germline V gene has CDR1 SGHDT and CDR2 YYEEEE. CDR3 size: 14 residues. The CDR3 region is CASVRRETGPAQYF. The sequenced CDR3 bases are TGTGCCAGCGTCCGGCGGGAGACGGGCCCAGCG.

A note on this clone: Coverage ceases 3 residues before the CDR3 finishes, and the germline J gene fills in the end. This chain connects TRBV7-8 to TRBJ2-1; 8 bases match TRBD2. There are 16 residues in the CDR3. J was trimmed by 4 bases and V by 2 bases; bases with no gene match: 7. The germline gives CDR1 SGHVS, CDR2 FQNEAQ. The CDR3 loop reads CASSLRTSSLYNEQFF. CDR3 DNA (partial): TGTGCCAGCAGCTTAAGGACTAGCAGCCTTTACAATGAG.